This T cell receptor (beta chain) originates from a study of T cells expressing NK-cell markers. Study-wide context: Sorted CD3+CD56-NKG2C+, CD3+CD56+NKG2C+ and CD3+CD56+NKG2C- T cells supplied the TCR beta repertoires.

Note on this clonotype: The antigen remains undetermined.

Findings of the study overall: The CD3+CD56-NKG2C+ fraction of several donors was also led by these clonotypes. NKG2C+ dominant clonotypes from 6 or 7 donors made up about 1.0-7.5% of CD8+ T cells.

The CDR3 has 15 amino acids. TCRdb reprocessed the 5' RACE reads and stores each CDR3 protein as one record, lacking DNA. The sample has about 430,000 distinct CDR3 sequences. This chain connects TRBV12-3 or TRBV12-4 to TRBJ2-1. Specimen: blood T cells: a sorted CD56 or NKG2C T cell subset, CD4+ or CD8+ T cells, or bulk PBMC T cells (not recorded which). The clonotype comes from a woman aged 50 to 60 in good health. The CDR3 loop reads CASTSNRESYNEQFF.